Below, 22 T cell receptor beta chains from the same sample are listed, as sequenced in a study of shared T cell receptors in the human thymus. Repertoires were generated with immunoSEQ multiplex PCR, while TCRdb's copy carries only in-frame clones and drops some. The table shows under 850,000 clones, with over 75% occurring only once. This same sample was also part of a study on human thymus T cells.

The sample taken for sequencing was thymocytes. Receptors were obtained from a boy less than two years old with a congenital heart defect.

CDR3 sequence: CASSPRLYPVQYF. The DNA for the CDR3 is TGTGCCAGTAGTCCCCGACTTTACCCGGTGCAGTACTTC. The J gene is TRBJ2-7, the V gene TRBV19; the D is unclear. The V gene lost 5 bases and the J gene lost 9 bases, with 17 bases spanning the gap. The CDR3 runs to 13 residues. CDR1 is LNHDA and CDR2 is SQIVND in the germline V gene (reference sequence).

This sequence joins TRBV15 and TRBJ2-3; the D gene is possibly TRBD1 (6 bases). V lost 4 bases and J lost 6, with 8 bases in between. This CDR3 contains 12 residues. Germline V gene lookup returns CDR1 LNHNV and CDR2 YYDKDF (reference sequence). CDR3 amino acids: CATSTGVDTQYF. Written as DNA, the CDR3 is TGTGCCACCAGCACAGGGGTGGATACGCAGTATTTT.

The chain carries TRBV6-5 and TRBJ2-7; the match to TRBD1 covers 7 bases. Germline lookup yields CDR1 MNHEY and CDR2 SVGAGI. This CDR3 comprises 12 residues. After removal of 6 bases from V and 5 bases from J, the junction contained 4 bases not matched to a gene. The CDR3 region has the DNA TGTGCCAGCAGCCGACAGGGAAACGAGCAGTACTTC. Translating it yields CASSRQGNEQYF.

This clone appeared a single time. The CDR3 loop reads CASSPPLRGPDSYEQYF. The CDR3 coding sequence is TGTGCCAGCTCACCCCCACTCAGGGGGCCCGACTCCTACGAGCAGTACTTC. The V and J genes are TRBV18 and TRBJ2-7; 8 nucleotides line up with TRBD1. This CDR3 comprises 17 residues. V trimming: 3 bases; J trimming: 0 bases; junction bases outside the gene matches: 10. Germline lookup yields CDR1 KGHSH and CDR2 LQKENI.

This clone was picked up one time. This chain joins TRBV7-3 and TRBJ2-2; 10 bases line up with TRBD1. The length of the CDR3 is 16 residues. The trim removed 5 bases at V and 7 bases at J, leaving 10 bases unmatched. Germline lookup yields CDR1 SGHTA and CDR2 FQGTGA. CDR3 loop: CASSDRDRGLNGELFF. CDR3 nucleotides: TGTGCCAGCAGCGACCGGGACAGGGGTTTGAACGGGGAGCTGTTTTTT.

The rearrangement uses TRBV5-1 and TRBJ1-2; tentative D call: TRBD1 (5 bases). The CDR3 is made up of 14 amino acids. Germline loops: CDR1 SGHRS, CDR2 YFSETQ. V gave up 4 bases and J gave up 8 bases, with 18 bases separating them. Written as DNA, the CDR3 is TGCGCCAGCAGCCCCTCGGCAGCGGGGACGGGCTACACCTTC. This codes for CASSPSAAGTGYTF.

Remarks on this clone: Germline and junction disagree at one end, which may indicate a read error. The chain is built from TRBV4-1 and TRBJ2-1; TRBD2 matches 14 bases. Germline values: CDR1 MGHRA, CDR2 YSYEKL. The CDR3 is 19 residues long. The CDR3 region is CASRQETPGLAGVGNEQFF. CDR3 coding DNA: TGCGCCAGCAGACAAGAAACGCCGGGACTAGCGGGAGTAGGCAATGAGCAGTTCTTC.

V gene TRBV25-1 combines with J gene TRBJ2-7; a possible D gene is TRBD2 (5 bases). The CDR3 runs 13 residues. In germline, CDR1 is MGHDK, CDR2 SYGVNS. V was pared by 3 bases and J by 6 bases, with 12 bases between. The CDR3 here is CASSDGKGAEQYF. The CDR3 DNA sequence: TGTGCCAGCAGTGATGGGAAGGGAGCCGAGCAGTACTTC.

V and J are TRBV7-4 and TRBJ2-2, with D unresolved. Germline-derived CDR1 and CDR2 are SGHVT and SQSDAQ. V shed 6 bases and J shed 1 base, with 15 bases lying between them. This CDR3 spans 16 amino acids. The CDR3 bases are TGTGCCAGCAGGGCCGTGTGTCAGTGGAACACCGGGGAGCTGTTTTTT. Amino acids: CASRAVCQWNTGELFF.

In its sample, this clone was seen once. The V and J genes are TRBV28 and TRBJ2-7, with TRBD1 as a possible D gene (6 bases). Between the trimmed V and J ends, which lost 8 bases and 2 bases, there was a span of 16 bases. Germline values: CDR1 MDHEN, CDR2 SYDVKM. The CDR3 totals 14 residues. Here the CDR3 DNA reads TGTGCCAGCGGATGGCTAGGACAGACCTACGAGCAGTACTTC. It yields the protein CASGWLGQTYEQYF.

This rearrangement joins TRBV6-5 to TRBJ1-2, with D possibly being TRBD1 (5 bases). Trimming removed 7 bases at V and 2 bases at J, with 14 bases between. The CDR3 contains 14 residues. Germline V gene lookup returns CDR1 MNHEY and CDR2 SVGAGI. CDR3 region: CASTPGRGNYGYTF. CDR3 bases: TGTGCCAGCACCCCGGGACGGGGGAACTATGGCTACACCTTC.

The chain joins TRBV28 to TRBJ2-3, with 11 bases that match TRBD2. Per germline, CDR1 MDHEN and CDR2 SYDVKM. The CDR3 runs to 18 residues. The J segment lost 1 base and the V segment lost 4 bases, leaving 10 bases of the junction unmatched. The CDR3 coding sequence is TGTGCCAGCAGTTCTGGACTAGCGGGCGCTAGGGGCACAGATACGCAGTATTTT. It translates to CASSSGLAGARGTDTQYF.

This chain links TRBV27 with TRBJ2-1; TRBD2 matches 13 bases. V was pared by 5 bases and J by 0 bases, with 4 bases of the junction left unmatched. This CDR3 comprises 17 residues. CDR1 and CDR2 from the germline V gene are MNHEY and SMNVEV (reference sequence). CDR3 residues: CASSMGLAGNSYNEQFF. CDR3 DNA sequence: TGTGCCAGCAGTATGGGACTAGCGGGAAACTCCTACAATGAGCAGTTCTTC.

The chain combines TRBV7-9 with TRBJ2-1; 12 bases are a match to TRBD2. CDR1 and CDR2 from the germline V gene are SEHNR and FQNEAQ (reference sequence). CDR3 size: 15 residues. V shed 5 bases and J 8 bases; nucleotides not matched to a gene: 7. The CDR3 DNA follows: TGTGCCAGCAGCCGTAGACTAGCGGGAGACCATGAGCAGTTCTTC. This sequence encodes CASSRRLAGDHEQFF.

The chain has TRBV4-3 and TRBJ2-7; D might be TRBD2 (5 bases). The germline V gene encodes CDR1 LGHNA and CDR2 YSLEER. The V end was cut by 1 base, the J end by 2 bases, with 15 bases between. This CDR3 has 16 amino acids. The CDR3 bases are TGCGCCAGCAGCCAAGTTATGAGCGGAGGTCCCTACGAGCAGTACTTC. It yields the protein CASSQVMSGGPYEQYF.

The chain couples TRBV10-3 to TRBJ1-2; D is perhaps TRBD1 (6 bases). CDR3 size: 13 residues. With 6 bases removed from V and 4 bases from J, the gap between germline ends came to 12 bases. Germline lookup yields CDR1 ENHRY and CDR2 SYGVKD. For the CDR3, the DNA is TGTGCCATCAGAGGACAGCACTTCTATGGCTACACCTTC. This encodes CAIRGQHFYGYTF.

The chain combines TRBV5-6 with TRBJ2-3; TRBD1 matches at 8 bases. V gave up 4 bases and J gave up 1 base; unmatched junction bases: 8. Germline CDR1 reads SGHDT; CDR2 reads YYEEEE. The CDR3 totals 16 residues. CDR3: CASSPEGGQGTDTQYF. CDR3 DNA: TGTGCCAGCAGCCCCGAGGGGGGACAGGGCACAGATACGCAGTATTTT.

CDR3 DNA: TGTGCCAGCAGTGAACGCTACGGGAGGGCCGGCACGCAGTATTTT. Its protein is CASSERYGRAGTQYF. This chain connects TRBV6-1 to TRBJ2-3, with 8 bases aligning to TRBD2. Per germline, CDR1 MNHNS and CDR2 SASEGT. Trimming at V came to 2 bases and at J to 9 bases, leaving 10 bases not matched to a gene. The CDR3 length is 15 residues.

The chain combines TRBV11-3 with TRBJ1-1, with unresolved D. CDR1 is SGHNT, CDR2 YENEEA, per germline. The CDR3 loop spans 13 amino acids. V lost 0 bases to trimming and J lost 3 bases, with 5 bases between them. The CDR3 nucleotides are TGTGCCAGCAGCTTAGAGTATCACACTGAAGCTTTCTTT. Translation gives CASSLEYHTEAFF.

V is TRBV30 and J is TRBJ1-2, with 8 bases fitting TRBD1. The germline V gene has CDR1 GTSNPN and CDR2 SVGIG (reference sequence). This CDR3 comprises 16 residues. The junction had 10 bases not matched to a gene; V was cut back by 1 base and J by 3 bases. In DNA, the CDR3 is TGTGCCTGGAGTGGACAAAGGACAGGGAAGGACTATGGCTACACCTTC. It translates to CAWSGQRTGKDYGYTF.

The chain is built from TRBV11-3 and TRBJ2-7; D is undetermined. The CDR3 runs 12 residues. Germline V CDR1 and CDR2: SGHNT, YENEEA. V shed 5 bases and J shed 7 bases, with 12 bases lying between them. CDR3 loop: CASSQPTREQYF. CDR3 in DNA: TGTGCCAGCAGCCAACCAACGCGGGAGCAGTACTTC. Combining the CDR3 with reference TRBV11-3 and TRBJ2-7 gives the whole variable domain EAGVVQSPRYKIIEKKQPVAFWCNPISGHNTLYWYLQNLGQGPELLIRYENEEAVDDSQLPKDRFSAERLKGVDSTLKIQPAELGDSAVYLCASSQPTREQYFGPGTRLTVT.

The gene calls are TRBV18 and TRBJ2-1; D is perhaps TRBD2 (5 bases). V lost 3 bases, J lost 5 bases, and 11 bases lay in between. The CDR3 is made up of 14 amino acids. Germline CDR1 is KGHSH and CDR2 is LQKENI. CDR3 in amino acids: CASSPNQRNNEQFF. The CDR3 bases are TGTGCCAGCTCACCTAACCAGCGGAACAATGAGCAGTTCTTC.